This entry lists 30 T cell receptor beta chains sequenced from one sample in a study of T-cell memory formation after mild COVID-19. One entry per CDR3 protein results from TCRdb running MiXCR on the 5' RACE reads. The sample yields roughly 250,000 distinct CDR3 sequences, approximately 15% seen once. The sequencing input was PBMCs or a T cell subset sorted from them (not recorded which). Receptors originate from a man younger than 35 who had mild COVID-19 (a few samples of this study predate the infection). Cell type and time point are not known.

This clonotype has a handful of counts. This chain connects TRBV6-6 to TRBJ1-1; tentatively, D is TRBD1 (6 bases). The CDR3 contains 12 residues. CDR1 is MNHNY, CDR2 SVGAGI, per germline (reference sequence). The germline V and J ends were trimmed by 6 bases and 8 bases, with 13 bases remaining between them. CDR3 DNA sequence: TGTGCCAGCAGCTCGGGACAAATGGAAGCTTTCTTT. Amino acids: CASSSGQMEAFF.

This clonotype was observed at least ten times. The chain uses TRBV5-1 and TRBJ2-3; the D gene is possibly TRBD2 (7 bases). V lost 3 bases, J lost 4 bases, and 9 bases lay in between. Germline V gives CDR1 SGHRS, CDR2 YFSETQ. The CDR3 contains 13 residues. CDR3 sequence reads: CASSSGGSDTQYF. DNA for the CDR3: TGCGCCAGCAGCTCGGGGGGCTCAGATACGCAGTATTTT.

This clonotype was counted a few times. J is TRBJ1-3 and V is TRBV9, with D uncertain. Germline V gives CDR1 SGDLS, CDR2 YYNGEE. The CDR3 has 13 residues. V lost 4 bases and J lost 3, with 8 bases in between. CDR3 nucleotide sequence: TGTGCCAGCAGCTCCCGAGGTGGAAACACCATATATTTT. It is translated as CASSSRGGNTIYF. Drawing the rest from reference TRBV9 and TRBJ1-3, the complete variable domain is DSGVTQTPKHLITATGQRVTLRCSPRSGDLSVYWYQQSLDQGLQFLIQYYNGEERAKGNILERFSAQQFPDLHSELNLSSLELGDSALYFCASSSRGGNTIYFGEGSWLTVV.

The chain combines TRBV5-1 with TRBJ2-7; the match to TRBD1 covers 9 bases. CDR3 length: 15 residues. Germline values: CDR1 SGHRS, CDR2 YFSETQ. The junction had 10 bases not matched to a gene; V was cut back by 4 bases and J by 5 bases. CDR3: CASSMEGTGMDEQYF. The CDR3 DNA follows: TGCGCCAGCAGCATGGAAGGGACAGGGATGGACGAGCAGTACTTC.

The rearrangement links TRBV7-9 to TRBJ2-7; D possibly corresponds to TRBD2 (6 bases). Germline V gives CDR1 SEHNR, CDR2 FQNEAQ (reference sequence). The length of the CDR3 is 15 residues. The germline V and J ends were trimmed by 6 bases and 4 bases, with 19 bases remaining between them. DNA of the CDR3: TGTGCCAGCAGTCGAGCAAATGTCGGAGGGTACGAGCAGTACTTC. Translating gives CASSRANVGGYEQYF.

This clonotype was counted a few times. The chain recombines TRBV25-1 with TRBJ2-3, with D perhaps being TRBD1 or TRBD2 (5 bases each). This CDR3 has 17 residues. Germline lookup yields CDR1 MGHDK and CDR2 SYGVNS. Trimming cost V 4 bases and J 0 bases, with 17 bases left between them. The CDR3, as DNA: TGTGCCAGCAGTGGAGCCAGAGGGACGGTGAGCACAGATACGCAGTATTTT. Translation gives CASSGARGTVSTDTQYF.

This clonotype was seen at least ten times. The chain employs TRBV5-1 and TRBJ2-3; D is uncertain. Germline CDR1 is SGHRS and CDR2 is YFSETQ. Trimming took 4 bases from V and 2 from J, leaving 11 bases between them. The CDR3 has 14 residues. CDR3 sequence: CASSKDGYTDTQYF. The CDR3 bases are TGCGCCAGCAGCAAGGACGGATACACAGATACGCAGTATTTT.

This clonotype came up a few times. The V call is TRBV28, the J call TRBJ1-6; possibly TRBD1 for D (5 bases). Trimming took 3 bases from V and 10 from J, leaving 16 bases between them. CDR3 length: 15 residues. Germline V CDR1 and CDR2: MDHEN, SYDVKM. The CDR3 nucleotides read TGTGCCAGCAGTTTGCATGAAGGGGCCGGCTCACCCCTCCACTTT. Its protein is CASSLHEGAGSPLHF.

V gene TRBV11-2 combines with J gene TRBJ2-1; D unclear. V dropped 6 bases and J dropped 3 bases, with 15 bases sitting between them. The CDR3 is 15 amino acids. Germline V gene lookup returns CDR1 SGHAT and CDR2 FQNNGV. DNA for the CDR3: TGTGCCAGCAGGAGTTTCGGGCGTATCTACAATGAGCAGTTCTTC. This sequence encodes CASRSFGRIYNEQFF.

This chain joins TRBV7-9 and TRBJ2-1; unclear D gene. The CDR3 has 16 residues. V lost 1 base, J lost 0 bases, and 10 bases lay in between. CDR1 and CDR2 from the germline V gene are SEHNR and FQNEAQ (reference sequence). The CDR3 loop is CASSLDRGSSYNEQFF. CDR3 bases: TGTGCCAGCAGCTTAGATAGAGGCAGCTCCTACAATGAGCAGTTCTTC.

This clonotype has only a few counts. V gene TRBV6-2 or TRBV6-3 combines with J gene TRBJ2-3; D ambiguous. Trimming pared 6 bases from V and 8 bases from J, leaving 12 bases between. The CDR3 has 12 residues. Germline CDR1 MNHEY, CDR2 SVGEGT. CDR3 in DNA: TGTGCCAGCAGCCAATTCCTCCGTACGCAGTATTTT. Its translation: CASSQFLRTQYF.

This clonotype was counted ten times or more. The V and J genes are TRBV6-1 and TRBJ2-3; no definite D call. The CDR3 runs to 15 residues. Germline V gene data show CDR1 as MNHNS and CDR2 as SASEGT. Trimming left V 3 bases short and J 2 bases short, with 12 bases between. Here the CDR3 DNA reads TGTGCCAGCAGTGAGCTTCATCTTACCACAGATACGCAGTATTTT. Residues: CASSELHLTTDTQYF.

The V gene is TRBV11-2, the J gene TRBJ2-3; TRBD1 matches 11 bases. V lost 4 bases to trimming and J lost 2 bases; unmatched junction nucleotides: 8. The CDR3 runs to 17 residues. Looked up from germline, CDR1 is SGHAT and CDR2 is FQNNGV. The CDR3 sequence is CASSSGGQGEATDTQYF. CDR3 sequence (DNA): TGTGCCAGCAGCTCGGGGGGACAGGGGGAAGCCACAGATACGCAGTATTTT. Filled out from reference TRBV11-2 and TRBJ2-3, the complete variable domain reads EAGVAQSPRYKIIEKRQSVAFWCNPISGHATLYWYQQILGQGPKLLIQFQNNGVVDDSQLPKDRFSAERLKGVDSTLKIQPAKLEDSAVYLCASSSGGQGEATDTQYFGPGTRLTVL.

This clonotype was found a few times. The genes are TRBV12-3 or TRBV12-4 and TRBJ2-3, with D possibly matching TRBD1 (8 bases). Between the trimmed V and J ends, which lost 7 bases and 1 base, there was a span of 21 bases. This CDR3 has 17 residues. The CDR3 spells CASTHGGGTGGTDTQYF. CDR3 nucleotides: TGTGCCAGCACCCACGGGGGAGGGACAGGAGGCACAGATACGCAGTATTTT.

This clonotype occurred a few times. The CDR3 is CASSRGLIGETQYF. CDR3 nucleotides: TGTGCCAGCAGCCGGGGACTTATCGGAGAGACCCAGTACTTC. The J gene is TRBJ2-5, the V gene TRBV7-2; TRBD2 might be the D (6 bases). Per germline, CDR1 SGHTA and CDR2 FQGNSA. The V end lost 5 bases, the J end lost 4 bases, and 14 bases lay between the germline ends. The CDR3 extends over 14 amino acids.

This chain connects TRBV9 to TRBJ2-2; D gene uncertain. Germline assignment: CDR1 SGDLS and CDR2 YYNGEE. V shed 1 base and J shed 2 bases, with 0 bases lying between them. This CDR3 has 12 residues. The DNA for the CDR3 is TGTGCCAGCAGCGTAAACACCGGGGAGCTGTTTTTT. Residues: CASSVNTGELFF.

The chain recombines TRBV7-8 with TRBJ2-7; the D gene is possibly TRBD2 (5 bases). Trimming pared 1 base from V and 2 bases from J, leaving 6 bases between. Germline V lookup: CDR1 SGHVS, CDR2 FQNEAQ. This CDR3 is 13 amino acids long. The CDR3 sequence is CASSLVGAYEQYV. For the CDR3, the DNA is TGTGCCAGCAGCTTAGTCGGGGCCTACGAGCAGTACGTC.

The chain uses TRBV11-2 and TRBJ2-2; D uncertain. Germline CDR1 reads SGHAT; CDR2 reads FQNNGV. This CDR3 is built from 15 residues. V lost 3 bases to trimming and J lost 4 bases, with 12 bases between them. Here the CDR3 DNA reads TGTGCCAGCAGCTTGTCCCTAGTACGCACCGGGGAGCTGTTTTTT. It encodes CASSLSLVRTGELFF.

The chain employs TRBV4-2 and TRBJ2-7; D is unclear. The CDR3 contains 14 residues. Trimming cost V 1 base and J 3 bases, with 10 bases left between them. Germline assignment: CDR1 LGHNA and CDR2 YNFKEQ. CDR3 coding DNA: TGTGCCAGCAGCCAAGCCCCTGACCACTACGAGCAGTACGTC. It specifies CASSQAPDHYEQYV.

This clonotype was detected only a few times. The rearrangement links TRBV7-8 to TRBJ1-1; D not resolved. Germline loops: CDR1 SGHVS, CDR2 FQNEAQ. This CDR3 region has 14 residues. The V end lost 0 bases, the J end lost 1 base, and 6 bases lay between the germline ends. The chain's CDR3 is CASSLARGNTEAFF. Written as DNA, the CDR3 is TGTGCCAGCAGCTTAGCGCGGGGGAACACTGAAGCTTTCTTT. The full variable domain, completed using reference TRBV7-8 and TRBJ1-1, is GAGVSQSPRYKVAKRGQDVALRCDPISGHVSLFWYQQALGQGPEFLTYFQNEAQLDKSGLPSDRFFAERPEGSVSTLKIQRTQQEDSAVYLCASSLARGNTEAFFGQGTRLTVV.

This clonotype was found a few times. The CDR3, as DNA: TGTGCCAGCTCACCCCTAACAGGGGGCACCGGGGAGCTGTTTTTT. As protein: CASSPLTGGTGELFF. The gene calls are TRBV18 and TRBJ2-2; 8 nucleotides align to TRBD1. Germline V gene sequence: CDR1 KGHSH, CDR2 LQKENI. V lost 3 bases and J lost 4; bases outside the gene matches: 4. The CDR3 runs to 15 residues.

This clonotype was found once. This CDR3 is CASSQDSWTGMNTEAFF. CDR3 nucleotide sequence: TGCGCCAGCAGCCAAGATTCGTGGACAGGGATGAACACTGAAGCTTTCTTT. The genes are TRBV4-3 and TRBJ1-1, with 8 bases that match TRBD1. Germline V gene lookup returns CDR1 LGHNA and CDR2 YSLEER. CDR3 length: 17 amino acids. Unmatched junction bases numbered 6, after V lost 0 bases and J lost 0 bases.

The chain recombines TRBV19 with TRBJ1-4; D is unclear. The V end lost 8 bases, the J end lost 7 bases, and 23 bases lay between the germline ends. The CDR3 spans 16 residues. CDR1 is LNHDA and CDR2 is SQIVND in the germline V gene (reference sequence). CDR3 nucleotides: TGTGCCAGTTCAATCTTCATCGGGCGGCGCGGTGAAAAACTGTTTTTT. As protein: CASSIFIGRRGEKLFF.

This clonotype came up a few times. The chain joins TRBV20-1 to TRBJ1-5; perhaps TRBD1 as D (5 bases). The germline gives CDR1 DFQATT, CDR2 SNEGSKA (reference sequence). This CDR3 has 13 residues. V lost 0 bases, J lost 5 bases, and 8 bases lay in between. The CDR3 coding sequence is TGCAGTGCTAGAGAGGGGGGGGATCAGCCCCAGCATTTT. It encodes CSAREGGDQPQHF.

The sample holds a few counts of this clonotype. The CDR3 nucleotides are TGTGCCAGCAGCTTACAAGAGAATGGAGAGACCCAGTACTTC. Its protein product is CASSLQENGETQYF. The chain employs TRBV13 and TRBJ2-5, with no clear D. V lost 2 bases, J lost 4 bases, and 11 bases lay in between. The CDR3 contains 14 residues. Germline lookup yields CDR1 PRHDT and CDR2 FYEKMQ (reference sequence).

The CDR3 nucleotides are TGTGCCAGCAGCTTAGACCGGGGAGAGACCCAGTACTTC. It encodes CASSLDRGETQYF. The rearrangement uses TRBV11-3 and TRBJ2-5, with D possibly being TRBD2 (5 bases). Deletions cut 0 bases from V and 4 bases from J, with 6 bases between. This CDR3 has 13 amino acids. Germline CDR1 SGHNT, CDR2 YENEEA.

Many counts were recorded for this clonotype. CDR3 residues: CASSLRGTYEQYV. Written as DNA, the CDR3 is TGTGCCAGCAGCTTACGAGGGACCTACGAGCAGTACGTC. The rearrangement links TRBV7-2 to TRBJ2-7, with D perhaps TRBD2 (5 bases). The germline V gene has CDR1 SGHTA and CDR2 FQGNSA. This CDR3 has 13 residues. V gave up 2 bases and J gave up 2 bases, with 7 bases separating them.

The V call is TRBV6-5, the J call TRBJ2-7; a possible D gene is TRBD1 (6 bases). CDR3 length equals 14 residues. CDR1 and CDR2 (germline): MNHEY, SVGAGI. Trimming pared 4 bases from V and 0 bases from J, leaving 10 bases between. The CDR3, as DNA: TGTGCCAGCAGTTCACCGGGACACTCCTACGAGCAGTACTTC. This gives the protein CASSSPGHSYEQYF.

The rearrangement uses TRBV24-1 and TRBJ2-1, with D perhaps matching TRBD1 or TRBD2 (7 bases each). V shed 3 bases and J shed 7 bases, with 21 bases lying between them. The CDR3 contains 17 residues. Per germline, CDR1 KGHDR and CDR2 SFDVKD. The chain's CDR3 is CATSDAGDREGRNEQFF. The CDR3 DNA reads TGTGCCACCAGTGATGCGGGCGACAGGGAGGGCCGGAATGAGCAGTTCTTC.

This clonotype has at least ten counts. This sequence joins TRBV4-3 and TRBJ2-7, with TRBD1 identical over 7 bases. With 2 bases clipped from V and 3 bases from J, the junction kept 4 bases outside the gene matches. CDR1 is LGHNA and CDR2 is YSLEER in the germline V gene. This CDR3 spans 14 amino acids. This chain's CDR3 is CASSQPGQIYEQYF. CDR3 DNA: TGCGCCAGCAGCCAACCGGGACAGATCTACGAGCAGTACTTC.